Sequencing of this TCR beta chain was carried out in a study of patients and donors after allogeneic stem cell transplantation. MiXCR was run by TCRdb on the RT-PCR reads, yielding one entry per CDR3 protein. The sample has over 350,000 distinct CDR3 sequences; around 15% are singletons. The CDR3 spans 14 residues. V lost 0 bases to trimming and J lost 8 bases, with 14 bases between them. CDR1 and CDR2 (germline): SGHRS, YFSETQ. The receptor was isolated from a human donor who was either an allogeneic HSCT recipient or a stem cell or donor lymphocyte infusion donor (not recorded which). It is not recorded whose cells these are; they may come from a transplant donor. Input material: blood, either unsorted or a sorted T cell fraction (not recorded which). V and J are TRBV5-1 and TRBJ1-2, with D maybe TRBD1 (5 bases). The CDR3 is CASSLARQSGGYTF. DNA for the CDR3: TGCGCCAGCAGCTTGGCAAGACAGTCTGGCGGCTACACCTTC. Full variable domain (outside the CDR3, taken from reference TRBV5-1 and TRBJ1-2): KAGVTQTPRYLIKTRGQQVTLSCSPISGHRSVSWYQQTPGQGLQFLFEYFSETQRNKGNFPGRFSGRQFSNSRSEMNVSTLELGDSALYLCASSLARQSGGYTFGSGTRLTVV.